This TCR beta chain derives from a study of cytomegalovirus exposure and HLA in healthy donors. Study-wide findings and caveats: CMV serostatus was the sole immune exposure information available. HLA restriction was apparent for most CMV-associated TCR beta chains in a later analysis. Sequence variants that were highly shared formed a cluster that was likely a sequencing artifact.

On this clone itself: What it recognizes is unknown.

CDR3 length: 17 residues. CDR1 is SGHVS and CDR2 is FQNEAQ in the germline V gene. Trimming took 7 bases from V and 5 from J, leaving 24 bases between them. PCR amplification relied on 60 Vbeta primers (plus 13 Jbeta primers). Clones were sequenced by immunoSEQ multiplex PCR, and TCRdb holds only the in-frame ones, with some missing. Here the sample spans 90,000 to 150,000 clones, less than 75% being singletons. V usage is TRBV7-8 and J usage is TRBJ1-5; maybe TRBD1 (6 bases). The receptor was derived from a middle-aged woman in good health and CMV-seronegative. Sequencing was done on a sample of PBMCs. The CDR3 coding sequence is TGTGCCAGCACCCCGAGGGCCCGTGGGACACCCGATCAGCCCCAGCATTTT. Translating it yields CASTPRARGTPDQPQHF. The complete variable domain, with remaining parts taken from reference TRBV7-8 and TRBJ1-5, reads GAGVSQSPRYKVAKRGQDVALRCDPISGHVSLFWYQQALGQGPEFLTYFQNEAQLDKSGLPSDRFFAERPEGSVSTLKIQRTQQEDSAVYLCASTPRARGTPDQPQHFGDGTRLSIL.